A selection of T cell receptor beta chains follows, all from one sample in a study of T cell changes during pregnancy in multiple sclerosis. Data came from immunoSEQ multiplex PCR; TCRdb stores just in-frame clones and leaves some out. The sample consists of tens of thousands of clones, roughly 90% of them appearing once. The sequencing here drew on peripheral blood, taken in the first trimester of pregnancy. The origin of the receptors is a female donor with multiple sclerosis, enrolled in a pregnancy study. Both conserved end residues are part of each CDR3. The D gene is left open where the match is weak. Clone size is shown for a subset of rows, as once, few, many or a class of expanded clone.

v_gene: TRBV6-5
d_gene: -
j_gene: TRBJ1-3
abundance: -
CDR3nt: TGTGCCAGCAGTTACTCGGTCCCGAGGTCTGGAAACACCATATATTTT
CDR3aa: CASSYSVPRSGNTIYF

v_gene: TRBV5-6
d_gene: TRBD2
j_gene: TRBJ2-7
abundance: once
CDR3nt: TGTGCCAGCAGCTTGGGGAGCGGGAGGGGACGGGACGAGCAGTACTTC
CDR3aa: CASSLGSGRGRDEQYF

v_gene: TRBV5-1
d_gene: -
j_gene: TRBJ1-1
abundance: -
CDR3nt: TGCGCCAGCAGCCCCCTCGGGGGGTCGTTGATAGCTTTCTTT
CDR3aa: CASSPLGGSLIAFF

v_gene: TRBV18
d_gene: -
j_gene: TRBJ2-5
abundance: -
CDR3nt: TGTGCCAGCTCACGGGGCATACAAGAGACCCAGTACTTC
CDR3aa: CASSRGIQETQYF

v_gene: TRBV30
d_gene: TRBD2
j_gene: TRBJ2-1
abundance: -
CDR3nt: TGTGCCTGCATACTAGCGGGAGTAGAGTTCTTC
CDR3aa: CACILAGVEFF

v_gene: TRBV18
d_gene: TRBD1
j_gene: TRBJ2-4
abundance: -
CDR3nt: TGTGCCAGCTCACCAACAGGGGGCTATAACATTCAGTACTTC
CDR3aa: CASSPTGGYNIQYF

v_gene: TRBV15
d_gene: -
j_gene: TRBJ2-5
abundance: -
CDR3nt: TGTGCCACCAGCAGAGATCTAGGGGATCAAGAGACCCAGTACTTC
CDR3aa: CATSRDLGDQETQYF

v_gene: TRBV27
d_gene: TRBD2
j_gene: TRBJ2-7
abundance: -
CDR3nt: TGTGCCAGCGGACTAGCGTTCACCTACGAGCAGTACTTC
CDR3aa: CASGLAFTYEQYF

v_gene: TRBV5-1
d_gene: -
j_gene: TRBJ2-5
abundance: -
CDR3nt: TGCGCCAGCAGCTTGGGAAACAGGGAAAGGGAGACCCAGTACTTC
CDR3aa: CASSLGNRERETQYF

v_gene: TRBV5-1
d_gene: -
j_gene: TRBJ2-7
abundance: -
CDR3nt: TGCGCCAGCAGCGCCTCAGACAGCAGCTACGAGCAGTACTTC
CDR3aa: CASSASDSSYEQYF

v_gene: TRBV7-2
d_gene: TRBD1
j_gene: TRBJ1-5
abundance: -
CDR3nt: TGTGCCAGCAGCTCTACAGGGGGTTCTGGACGCAATCAGCCCCAGCATTTT
CDR3aa: CASSSTGGSGRNQPQHF

v_gene: TRBV4-1
d_gene: TRBD2
j_gene: TRBJ2-7
abundance: -
CDR3nt: TGCGCCAGCAGCCAAGATCCGGCTAGCGGAGCCTACGAGCAGTACTTC
CDR3aa: CASSQDPASGAYEQYF

v_gene: TRBV5-1
d_gene: -
j_gene: TRBJ2-2
abundance: -
CDR3nt: TGCGCCAGCAGCTTGAAGCAGGAGAACACCGGGGAGCTGTTTTTT
CDR3aa: CASSLKQENTGELFF

v_gene: TRBV18
d_gene: -
j_gene: TRBJ1-1
abundance: -
CDR3nt: TGTGCCAGCTCACCTCAAGACGGGGTGAACACTGAAGCTTTCTTT
CDR3aa: CASSPQDGVNTEAFF

v_gene: TRBV6-1
d_gene: -
j_gene: TRBJ1-6
abundance: -
CDR3nt: TGTGCCACCTACCCCAACTCGAATTCACCCCTCCACTTT
CDR3aa: CATYPNSNSPLHF

v_gene: TRBV19
d_gene: -
j_gene: TRBJ1-5
abundance: -
CDR3nt: TGTGCCAGTAGTTATCAGGGGAATAGCAATCAGCCCCAGCATTTT
CDR3aa: CASSYQGNSNQPQHF

v_gene: TRBV7-2
d_gene: TRBD2
j_gene: TRBJ2-1
abundance: -
CDR3nt: TGTGCCAGCAGCCCAAGGGCGACTAGCGGACACAATGAGCAGTTCTTC
CDR3aa: CASSPRATSGHNEQFF

v_gene: TRBV9
d_gene: -
j_gene: TRBJ2-7
abundance: -
CDR3nt: TGTGCCAGCAGTCCTATCCAGGCCAATCCCCCTTTCGAGCAGTACTTC
CDR3aa: CASSPIQANPPFEQYF

v_gene: TRBV14
d_gene: TRBD2
j_gene: TRBJ2-7
abundance: -
CDR3nt: TGTGCCAGCAGCGACAGGCGGGGGGGCGAGCAGTACTTC
CDR3aa: CASSDRRGGEQYF

v_gene: TRBV30
d_gene: TRBD2
j_gene: TRBJ2-1
abundance: -
CDR3nt: TGTGCCTGGGGACTAGCGGCCCTAGGGGGTGAGCAGTTCTTC
CDR3aa: CAWGLAALGGEQFF

v_gene: TRBV28
d_gene: -
j_gene: TRBJ2-4
abundance: -
CDR3nt: TGTGCCAGCAAGCGGGCGTCGGGAGCGGGAGCCAAAAACATTCAGTACTTC
CDR3aa: CASKRASGAGAKNIQYF

v_gene: TRBV2
d_gene: -
j_gene: TRBJ2-7
abundance: -
CDR3nt: TGTGCCAGCATTGCTGGCTACTACTACGAGCAGTACTTC
CDR3aa: CASIAGYYYEQYF

v_gene: TRBV27
d_gene: TRBD1
j_gene: TRBJ2-7
abundance: -
CDR3nt: TGTGCCAGCAGTTCCACAGGGGTAGGGCGCTACGAGCAGTACTTC
CDR3aa: CASSSTGVGRYEQYF

v_gene: TRBV10-3
d_gene: -
j_gene: TRBJ2-3
abundance: -
CDR3nt: TGTGCCATCAGTGAGTCTTCAGATTTTCGGGGGAGCACAGATACGCAGTATTTT
CDR3aa: CAISESSDFRGSTDTQYF

v_gene: TRBV18
d_gene: -
j_gene: TRBJ1-2
abundance: -
CDR3nt: TGTGCCAGCTCACCACCAATAGCAGCAGGGAATAACTATGGCTACACCTTC
CDR3aa: CASSPPIAAGNNYGYTF

v_gene: TRBV6-5
d_gene: TRBD1
j_gene: TRBJ1-2
abundance: -
CDR3nt: TGTGCCAGCAGCCGCTTCCAGGGGGCGTCAAATGGCTACACCTTC
CDR3aa: CASSRFQGASNGYTF

v_gene: TRBV13
d_gene: -
j_gene: TRBJ2-7
abundance: -
CDR3nt: TGTGCCAGCAGCTTAGCTGCGTCGAGAGACGAGCAGTACTTC
CDR3aa: CASSLAASRDEQYF

v_gene: TRBV7-2
d_gene: -
j_gene: TRBJ2-7
abundance: -
CDR3nt: TGTGCCAGCAGCTTAGTTTTTAGGTTGAGCGGGCCAAGTTACGAGCAGTACTTC
CDR3aa: CASSLVFRLSGPSYEQYF

v_gene: TRBV11-2
d_gene: -
j_gene: TRBJ1-1
abundance: -
CDR3nt: TGTGCCAGCAGCTTAGATTTGGCAGCTGAAGCTTTCTTT
CDR3aa: CASSLDLAAEAFF

v_gene: TRBV5-4
d_gene: TRBD2
j_gene: TRBJ2-7
abundance: -
CDR3nt: TGTGCCAGCAGCCCCGGGACTAGCGGGCCGTCCTACGAGCAGTACTTC
CDR3aa: CASSPGTSGPSYEQYF

v_gene: TRBV10-3
d_gene: -
j_gene: TRBJ1-1
abundance: -
CDR3nt: TGTGCCATCAGTGACTATGGCACTGAAGCTTTCTTT
CDR3aa: CAISDYGTEAFF

v_gene: TRBV19
d_gene: -
j_gene: TRBJ1-2
abundance: -
CDR3nt: TGTGCCACCTCCCACCTAGGGGGGGGAGGCGGCTACACCTTC
CDR3aa: CATSHLGGGGGYTF

v_gene: TRBV4-2
d_gene: -
j_gene: TRBJ2-1
abundance: -
CDR3nt: TGTGCCAGCAGCCAAAAAACGGGTAGCGAAAATGAGCAGTTCTTC
CDR3aa: CASSQKTGSENEQFF

v_gene: TRBV7-2
d_gene: TRBD2
j_gene: TRBJ2-7
abundance: -
CDR3nt: TGTGCCAGCAACTTGGGACTAGGTAACGAGCAGTACTTC
CDR3aa: CASNLGLGNEQYF

v_gene: TRBV7-2
d_gene: TRBD1
j_gene: TRBJ2-2
abundance: -
CDR3nt: TGTGCCAGCAGCCACAGGGGGCATAACACCGGGGAGCTGTTTTTT
CDR3aa: CASSHRGHNTGELFF

v_gene: TRBV5-6
d_gene: TRBD2
j_gene: TRBJ2-7
abundance: once
CDR3nt: TGTGCCAGCAGCTTGAGGCTAGCGGGAGTCCGCGAGCAGTACTTC
CDR3aa: CASSLRLAGVREQYF

v_gene: TRBV19
d_gene: -
j_gene: TRBJ1-1
abundance: -
CDR3nt: TGTGCCAGTAGTATAGTCCTAGGCAGTGAAGCTTTCTTT
CDR3aa: CASSIVLGSEAFF

v_gene: TRBV30
d_gene: TRBD1
j_gene: TRBJ2-2
abundance: -
CDR3nt: TGTGCCTGGACCGCAGGGACAGGGGGCTTTAACACCGGGGAGCTGTTTTTT
CDR3aa: CAWTAGTGGFNTGELFF

v_gene: TRBV9
d_gene: TRBD2
j_gene: TRBJ2-5
abundance: -
CDR3nt: TGTGCCAGCAGCGGAGCGGGACTGAAAGAGACCCAGTACTTC
CDR3aa: CASSGAGLKETQYF

v_gene: TRBV4-3
d_gene: -
j_gene: TRBJ2-1
abundance: -
CDR3nt: TGCGCCAGCAGCCAAGATTACCGGGAGACCTACAATGAGCAGTTCTTC
CDR3aa: CASSQDYRETYNEQFF

v_gene: TRBV2
d_gene: TRBD1
j_gene: TRBJ1-1
abundance: -
CDR3nt: TGTGCCAGCACTGCAGACAGGGGCGCTGAAGCTTTCTTT
CDR3aa: CASTADRGAEAFF

v_gene: TRBV25-1
d_gene: TRBD2
j_gene: TRBJ2-7
abundance: -
CDR3nt: TGTGCCAGCAGTGGAGGCGGGGGGGGGAGCCCCGCCGAGCAGTACTTC
CDR3aa: CASSGGGGGSPAEQYF

v_gene: TRBV5-1
d_gene: TRBD1
j_gene: TRBJ1-2
abundance: once
CDR3nt: TGCGCCAGCAGCCCTTCGACAGGGGGCGGCTATGGCTACACCTTC
CDR3aa: CASSPSTGGGYGYTF

v_gene: TRBV7-9
d_gene: -
j_gene: TRBJ2-1
abundance: -
CDR3nt: TGTGCCAGCAGCTTAACGGGACTGCCGCAGTTCTTC
CDR3aa: CASSLTGLPQFF

v_gene: TRBV7-6
d_gene: -
j_gene: TRBJ2-5
abundance: -
CDR3nt: TGTGCCAGCAGCTTTTCCCCCAGCAGGGAAGAGACCCAGTACTTC
CDR3aa: CASSFSPSREETQYF

v_gene: TRBV4-2
d_gene: -
j_gene: TRBJ2-7
abundance: -
CDR3nt: TGTGCCAGCAGCCACGAGGCAACCACCTACGAGCAGTACTTC
CDR3aa: CASSHEATTYEQYF

v_gene: TRBV7-3
d_gene: -
j_gene: TRBJ1-1
abundance: once
CDR3nt: TGTGCCAGCAGCTTAACAACAGGACAGAACACTGAAGCTTTCTTT
CDR3aa: CASSLTTGQNTEAFF

v_gene: TRBV7-2
d_gene: -
j_gene: TRBJ2-7
abundance: -
CDR3nt: TGTGCCAGCAGCTTAGGGCTAGCGTTCCACGAGCAGTACTTC
CDR3aa: CASSLGLAFHEQYF

v_gene: TRBV30
d_gene: TRBD2
j_gene: TRBJ2-1
abundance: -
CDR3nt: TGTGCCTCGGGTTTGCTGCGGGAGAAGATCATGACCCACAATGAGCAGTTCTTC
CDR3aa: CASGLLREKIMTHNEQFF

v_gene: TRBV6-6
d_gene: -
j_gene: TRBJ2-7
abundance: -
CDR3nt: TGTGCCAGCAGTTCCCTCTTCGGAGACTACGAGCAGTACTTC
CDR3aa: CASSSLFGDYEQYF

v_gene: TRBV21-1
d_gene: -
j_gene: TRBJ2-7
abundance: -
CDR3nt: TGTGCCAGCCTTCCTGTACACGAACGCTACGAGCAGTACTTC
CDR3aa: CASLPVHERYEQYF

v_gene: TRBV6-1
d_gene: TRBD1
j_gene: TRBJ2-5
abundance: -
CDR3nt: TGTGCCAGCGGGGAGTTGGGACAGGGCGCCCAGTACTTC
CDR3aa: CASGELGQGAQYF

v_gene: TRBV9
d_gene: TRBD2
j_gene: TRBJ2-5
abundance: -
CDR3nt: TGTGCCAGCAGCGTAGAGGGACTAGCGGAAGAGACCCAGTACTTC
CDR3aa: CASSVEGLAEETQYF

v_gene: TRBV7-9
d_gene: TRBD2
j_gene: TRBJ2-3
abundance: -
CDR3nt: TGTGCCAGCAGCTTAGATTGGACTAGCGGGAGAAGAGATACGCAGTATTTT
CDR3aa: CASSLDWTSGRRDTQYF

v_gene: TRBV5-4
d_gene: TRBD1
j_gene: TRBJ2-1
abundance: -
CDR3nt: TGTGCCAGCAGCCCTCCACCGGGACAGGGAATTCCCAATGAGCAGTTCTTC
CDR3aa: CASSPPPGQGIPNEQFF

v_gene: TRBV6-5
d_gene: TRBD2
j_gene: TRBJ2-5
abundance: -
CDR3nt: TGTGCCAGCACTCAACTAGCGGGAGAGGAGACCCAGTACTTC
CDR3aa: CASTQLAGEETQYF

v_gene: TRBV18
d_gene: TRBD1
j_gene: TRBJ1-5
abundance: -
CDR3nt: TGTGCCAGCTCACCGGGACAGAGACATAGCAATCAGCCCCAGCATTTT
CDR3aa: CASSPGQRHSNQPQHF

v_gene: TRBV5-1
d_gene: TRBD1
j_gene: TRBJ2-5
abundance: -
CDR3nt: TGCGCCAGCAGCTTGGAAAGGGGGCTAGAGACCCAGTACTTC
CDR3aa: CASSLERGLETQYF

v_gene: TRBV7-7
d_gene: TRBD1
j_gene: TRBJ2-5
abundance: -
CDR3nt: TGTGCTAGCAGCTTTTCAGGGGGCGAAGAGACCCAGTACTTC
CDR3aa: CASSFSGGEETQYF